These 18 T cell receptor beta chains were sequenced from one sample in a study of TIL therapy for anti-PD-1-resistant metastatic lung cancer. Time point reported: pre-treatment sample, taken before nivolumab and TIL therapy. The tumor samples were excised metastases, mostly pleural nodules or supraclavicular lymph nodes. The libraries were made with immunoSEQ v3. TCRdb's copy holds only in-frame clones and misses some; the assay was immunoSEQ multiplex PCR. The sample lists approximately 87,000 clones, around 71% seen once, with 9.5% to 13% in the top ten. The starting material was tumor tissue, obtained at baseline. These receptor sequences come from a person aged 25 to 85 with non-small cell lung cancer.

The chain employs TRBV6-6 and TRBJ2-7; weak D call: TRBD1 (5 bases). Trimming left V 11 bases short and J 1 base short, with 12 bases between. Germline loops: CDR1 MNHNY, CDR2 SVGAGI (reference sequence). The CDR3 spans 12 residues. The CDR3 DNA reads as TGTGCCTCAGCAGGGCTTTCCTACGAGCAGTACTTC. This encodes CASAGLSYEQYF.

The chain employs TRBV3-1 (or the pseudogene TRBV3-2) and TRBJ2-5; D gene uncertain. Germline V gene sequence: CDR1 LGHDT, CDR2 YNNKEL (reference sequence). V was cut by 3 bases and J by 5 bases, with 7 bases left in between. The CDR3 contains 12 residues. The CDR3 region is CASSHLPETQYF. The CDR3, as DNA: TGTGCCAGCAGCCATCTACCGGAGACCCAGTACTTC.

Ten or more counts support this clone. V usage is TRBV5-1 and J usage is TRBJ1-1; a possible D gene is TRBD1 (5 bases). V lost 4 bases and J 4 bases, leaving 14 bases between the germline ends. The CDR3 runs 14 residues. From germline, CDR1 is SGHRS and CDR2 YFSETQ. CDR3 DNA sequence: TGCGCCAGCAGCGTTCAGGGTCTTTTCACTGAAGCTTTCTTT. Its translation: CASSVQGLFTEAFF.

The rearrangement joins TRBV5-6 to TRBJ1-2, with 9 bases identical to TRBD1. This CDR3 comprises 14 residues. CDR1 is SGHDT, CDR2 YYEEEE, per germline. Trimming at V came to 0 bases and at J to 6 bases, leaving 3 bases not matched to a gene. In nucleotides, the CDR3 is TGTGCCAGCAGCTTGGGGACAGGGGCTCATGGCTACACCTTC. Translated, it gives CASSLGTGAHGYTF. The full variable domain, in which reference TRBV5-6 and TRBJ1-2 provide the parts outside the CDR3, is DAGVTQSPTHLIKTRGQQVTLRCSPKSGHDTVSWYQQALGQGPQFIFQYYEEEERQRGNFPDRFSGHQFPNYSSELNVNALLLGDSALYLCASSLGTGAHGYTFGSGTRLTVV.

The V call is TRBV6-5, the J call TRBJ2-7, with D uncertain. Trimming left V 0 bases short and J 7 bases short, with 19 bases between. The CDR3 loop spans 16 amino acids. Per germline, CDR1 MNHEY and CDR2 SVGAGI. Here the CDR3 reads CASSYSFYRATEEQYF. The CDR3 DNA sequence: TGTGCCAGCAGTTACTCATTCTATAGGGCCACGGAAGAGCAGTACTTC.

The chain links TRBV10-1 to TRBJ1-2; D is possibly TRBD1 (5 bases). Germline V gene lookup returns CDR1 WNHNN and CDR2 SYGVQD (reference sequence). CDR3 length equals 16 residues. Trimming removed 6 bases from V and 6 bases from J, with 23 bases in between. The CDR3 loop is CASSEPLGEFRDGYTF. CDR3 nucleotides: TGCGCCAGCAGCGAACCTCTAGGGGAGTTTCGAGATGGCTACACCTTC.

The chain joins TRBV5-4 to TRBJ2-2; no reliable D call. The germline V gene has CDR1 SGHNT and CDR2 YYREEE (reference sequence). The CDR3 sequence is 14 residues long. Between the trimmed V and J ends, which lost 4 bases and 4 bases, there was a span of 11 bases. In DNA form, the CDR3 reads TGTGCCAGCAGCCAAATCGTTTCCACCGGGGAGCTGTTTTTT. Translated: CASSQIVSTGELFF.

In DNA form, the CDR3 reads TGTGCCACCAGTGATCCGACGACAGATACGCAGTATTTT. This encodes CATSDPTTDTQYF. This chain connects TRBV24-1 to TRBJ2-3, with D unclear. Trimming took 3 bases from V and 3 from J, leaving 6 bases between them. The V gene's germline CDR1 is KGHDR and CDR2 SFDVKD. The CDR3 is 13 residues long.

The chain joins TRBV27 to TRBJ1-6, with D possibly being TRBD1 (6 bases). Per germline, CDR1 MNHEY and CDR2 SMNVEV (reference sequence). The CDR3 length is 14 residues. Between the trimmed V and J ends, which lost 6 bases and 3 bases, there was a span of 9 bases. The CDR3, as DNA: TGTGCCAGCAGGCCGGACAGCTATAATTCACCCCTCCACTTT. This encodes CASRPDSYNSPLHF.

This clone showed up just a few times. This chain connects TRBV4-3 to TRBJ1-4; no reliable D call. Germline V lookup: CDR1 LGHNA, CDR2 YSLEER. The CDR3 covers 16 residues. V was shortened by 0 bases and J by 0 bases, with 8 bases between the two germline ends. CDR3 region: CASSQDPQATNEKLFF. Written as DNA, the CDR3 is TGCGCCAGCAGCCAAGACCCGCAAGCAACTAATGAAAAACTGTTTTTT.

The J gene is TRBJ2-3, the V gene TRBV6-2 or TRBV6-3; TRBD2 matches at 7 bases. Losses at the gene ends were 5 bases for V and 4 bases for J; bases not matched to a gene: 12. The germline CDR1 and CDR2 sequences are MNHEY and SVGEGT. This CDR3 is 16 amino acids long. The CDR3 coding sequence is TGTGCCAGCAGTAGAAGTCCGGCGGGAGAGCCAGATACGCAGTATTTT. Residues: CASSRSPAGEPDTQYF.

J is TRBJ1-4 and V is TRBV20-1; D is possibly TRBD1 (5 bases). Per the germline V gene, CDR1 is DFQATT and CDR2 is SNEGSKA (reference sequence). V was pared by 3 bases and J by 8 bases, with 7 bases between. This CDR3 has 11 amino acids. The CDR3, as DNA: TGCAGTGCTAGTAAGGGGGAAAAACTGTTTTTT. It yields the protein CSASKGEKLFF.

This clone was seen once. The chain uses TRBV6-6 and TRBJ2-7; 10 bases fit TRBD2. Per germline, CDR1 MNHNY and CDR2 SVGAGI (reference sequence). The CDR3 extends over 15 amino acids. After removal of 6 bases from V and 2 bases from J, the junction contained 7 bases not matched to a gene. CDR3 bases: TGTGCCAGCAGCTTAACTAGCGGGGTAACCTACGAGCAGTACTTC. This encodes CASSLTSGVTYEQYF.

This chain joins TRBV4-3 and TRBJ2-5, with 8 bases that match TRBD2. The CDR3 spans 15 residues. The germline V gene has CDR1 LGHNA and CDR2 YSLEER. The V and J ends lost 3 bases and 0 bases, in that order; junction bases with no gene match: 3. The CDR3 DNA is TGCGCCAGCAGCCAGACTAGCGCAAACCAAGAGACCCAGTACTTC. This gives the protein CASSQTSANQETQYF.

The chain combines TRBV7-2 with TRBJ2-3; 7 nucleotides align to TRBD2. Germline CDR1 reads SGHTA; CDR2 reads FQGNSA. The CDR3 length is 17 residues. The junction had 10 bases not matched to a gene; V was cut back by 1 base and J by 3 bases. For the CDR3, the DNA is TGTGCCAGCAGCTTAGTGGGGGGGGTAGCCTGGACAGATACGCAGTATTTT. Protein: CASSLVGGVAWTDTQYF.

This clone has a handful of counts. V usage is TRBV28 and J usage is TRBJ1-5; D unclear. Trimming removed 2 bases from V and 4 bases from J, with 12 bases in between. CDR1 and CDR2 from the germline V gene are MDHEN and SYDVKM. The length of the CDR3 is 15 residues. CDR3: CASSLQASVNQPQHF. In DNA, the CDR3 is TGTGCCAGCAGTTTACAGGCATCGGTTAATCAGCCCCAGCATTTT.

CDR3 bases: TGTGCCAGCAGTTACACCCTCTCCTCGAACTATGGCTACACCTTC. Protein sequence: CASSYTLSSNYGYTF. The chain uses TRBV6-5 and TRBJ1-2; D gene unclear. Germline V gene sequence: CDR1 MNHEY, CDR2 SVGAGI. The CDR3 length is 15 residues. V was cut by 2 bases and J by 2 bases, with 12 bases left in between.

This clone was counted between two and nine times. The chain joins TRBV30 to TRBJ1-2, with D unclear. Germline CDR1 reads GTSNPN; CDR2 reads SVGIG (reference sequence). The CDR3 totals 13 residues. Trimming left V 0 bases short and J 2 bases short, with 7 bases between. The CDR3 here is CAWSVPGNYGYTF. The CDR3 DNA sequence: TGTGCCTGGAGTGTCCCCGGGAACTATGGCTACACCTTC. Complete variable domain (other parts from reference TRBV30 and TRBJ1-2): SQTIHQWPATLVQPVGSPLSLECTVEGTSNPNLYWYRQAAGRGLQLLFYSVGIGQISSEVPQNLSASRPQDRQFILSSKKLLLSDSGFYLCAWSVPGNYGYTFGSGTRLTVV.